Listed below are T cell receptor beta chains from one sample, sequenced in a study of blood T cell repertoires in COVID-19. Profiling relied on immunoSEQ multiplex PCR, and the TCRdb table lists in-frame clones only, not all of them. The top ten hold roughly 4.8% of the sample, which has about 24,000 clones, approximately 86% seen once. Sequencing was performed on peripheral blood. The receptors derive from a man aged 50-60 years with active COVID-19. Both conserved end residues are part of each CDR3. Each record gives: V gene, clone size, J gene, D gene, CDR3 DNA, CDR3 protein. D genes are given only for firm matches. Clone sizes are given selectively: once, few, many, or a class where the clone is expanded.

>TRBV5-1|.|TRBJ2-6|.
TGCGCCAGCAGACAGGGATTCCTTGGAGGGGCCAACGTCCTGACTTTC
CASRQGFLGGANVLTF
>TRBV9|.|TRBJ2-2|TRBD2
TGTGCCAGCAGCGCGGAGACTAGCGAGCTATACACCGGGGAGCTGTTTTTT
CASSAETSELYTGELFF
>TRBV11-3|.|TRBJ2-1|.
TGTGCCAGCAGCTTTAGCGGAGTGCCCGGTGAGCAGTTCTTC
CASSFSGVPGEQFF
>TRBV15|.|TRBJ2-1|TRBD2
TGTGCCACCAGCAGAGCTCCGGTGCTAGCGGGAGAGGATGAGCAGTTCTTC
CATSRAPVLAGEDEQFF
>TRBV5-6|once|TRBJ2-2|.
TGTGCCAGCAGACCAGGGGCCTTCCACACCGGGGAGCTGTTTTTT
CASRPGAFHTGELFF
>TRBV6-5|.|TRBJ1-1|.
TGTGCCAGCTCAGGGCCTTCAAAGAGGACTGAAGCTTTCTTT
CASSGPSKRTEAFF
>TRBV7-8|.|TRBJ2-3|.
TGTGCCAGCAGTCAACCCTACCGCCTAGCAACAGATACGCAGTATTTT
CASSQPYRLATDTQYF
>TRBV9|.|TRBJ1-2|.
TGTGCCAGCAGCGTAGAGGTCAGGGGTCTTGGCTACACCTTC
CASSVEVRGLGYTF
>TRBV5-1|.|TRBJ2-7|TRBD1
TGCGCCAGCAGCTTGGCCTTCGACAGGGCCTACGAGCAGTACTTC
CASSLAFDRAYEQYF
>TRBV10-2|.|TRBJ1-1|.
TGCGCCAGCAGTGGAGATCTCAACACTGAAGCTTTCTTT
CASSGDLNTEAFF
>TRBV19|.|TRBJ2-7|TRBD1
TGTGCCAGTAGTTTTACAGGGGAGAGGGCCTACGAGCAGTACTTC
CASSFTGERAYEQYF
>TRBV5-1|once|TRBJ1-2|.
TGCGCCAGCAACGAACAGGGAATGGGCTATGGCTACACCTTC
CASNEQGMGYGYTF
>TRBV3-1/TRBV3-2|.|TRBJ2-1|TRBD2
TGTGCCAGCGGGGGACTAGCGGGGGGCTACAATGAGCAGTTCTTC
CASGGLAGGYNEQFF
>TRBV5-4|.|TRBJ1-4|TRBD1
TGTGCCAGCAGCTTTGGACAGGGGCCTAATGAAAAACTGTTTTTT
CASSFGQGPNEKLFF
>TRBV19|.|TRBJ2-1|TRBD2
TGTGCCAGTAGTATTCCCGGGACTAGCTACAATGAGCAGTTCTTC
CASSIPGTSYNEQFF
>TRBV24-1|.|TRBJ2-5|.
TGTGCCACCAGTGAACGGAATCTCGGACCCCCAAGGGGCCAGTACTTC
CATSERNLGPPRGQYF
>TRBV7-8|.|TRBJ1-2|.
TGTGCCAGCAGCCCCCAGCTTCAGGTTTCCGGCTATGGCTACACCTTC
CASSPQLQVSGYGYTF
>TRBV6-5|.|TRBJ2-6|.
TGTGCCAGCAGTTGGGGAGTTGGGGCCAACGTCCTGACTTTC
CASSWGVGANVLTF
>TRBV6-5|.|TRBJ1-1|TRBD1
TGTGCCAGCAGTTTCAGGGGGCAGATCACTGAAGCTTTCTTT
CASSFRGQITEAFF
>TRBV27|.|TRBJ2-7|.
TGTGCCAGCACTTCTACAAAGAAGGATCCTAGAAAATACGAGCAGTACTTC
CASTSTKKDPRKYEQYF
>TRBV29-1|.|TRBJ1-2|.
TGCAGCGTTGGTGAGGAGGATCCTTACTATGGCTACACCTTC
CSVGEEDPYYGYTF
>TRBV19|.|TRBJ2-5|TRBD1
TGTGCCAGTAGAAGACAGGGTTGGGGGAAAGAGACCCAGTACTTC
CASRRQGWGKETQYF
>TRBV7-9|.|TRBJ2-3|.
TGTGCCAGCAGTGGGGGCCCAGATACGCAGTATTTT
CASSGGPDTQYF
>TRBV27|.|TRBJ2-3|.
TGTGCCAGCTCCGGGGTGGATACGCAGTATTTT
CASSGVDTQYF
>TRBV10-3|.|TRBJ1-6|TRBD1
TGTGCCATCAGCCGCGGGACAGGGGATTCACCCCTCCACTTT
CAISRGTGDSPLHF
>TRBV19|.|TRBJ2-7|.
TGTGCCAGTAGTCCGGGCCTAGGCGGACTGATGGTCGAGCAGTACTTC
CASSPGLGGLMVEQYF
>TRBV7-2|.|TRBJ2-1|.
TGTGCCAGCAGCTCGCCGGGACAACCCTACAATGAGCAGTTCTTC
CASSSPGQPYNEQFF
>TRBV5-8|.|TRBJ1-2|.
TGTGCCAGCAGCCAACAGGGTCCGGGTGGCTACACCTTC
CASSQQGPGGYTF
>TRBV2|.|TRBJ1-6|.
TGTGCCAGCAGTGGAGGGGGGGTGAATTCACCCCTCCACTTT
CASSGGGVNSPLHF
>TRBV6-5|.|TRBJ1-1|.
TGTGCCAGCAGTTACTTGCAGGGCCGAATGAACACTGAAGCTTTCTTT
CASSYLQGRMNTEAFF
>TRBV7-2|once|TRBJ2-3|TRBD2
TGTGCCAGCAGCCGGAAAACGGGACTAGGAGAGGATACGCAGTATTTT
CASSRKTGLGEDTQYF
>TRBV7-8|.|TRBJ1-5|.
TGTGCCAGCACCCGGGGGAGGCCGGGGCAAAGCAATCAGCCCCAGCATTTT
CASTRGRPGQSNQPQHF
>TRBV20-1|.|TRBJ1-2|TRBD1
TGCAGTGCTAGCGTCGGACAGGCGGGGACCTTC
CSASVGQAGTF
>TRBV7-2|.|TRBJ2-7|.
TGTGCCAGCAGCTTCCGACGGGCCTACGAGCAGTACTTC
CASSFRRAYEQYF
>TRBV28|.|TRBJ2-3|TRBD2
TGTGCCAGCAGACCCCCAGCGGGAGGCCGGTATTTT
CASRPPAGGRYF
>TRBV11-2|.|TRBJ1-2|TRBD1
TGTGCCAGCAGCTTTGCTGGAGGGGGCCATTATGGCTACACCTTC
CASSFAGGGHYGYTF
>TRBV19|.|TRBJ1-4|.
TGTGCCAGTACCCTTACAGGGTTGGGGGAAAAACTGTTTTTT
CASTLTGLGEKLFF
>TRBV3-1/TRBV3-2|.|TRBJ2-1|TRBD1
TGTGCCAGCAGCCAAGTCGTACGGGACAGCCTTCTCTTC
CASSQVVRDSLLF
>TRBV7-2|.|TRBJ1-1|TRBD1
TGTGCCAGCAGCTCCACGACAGGGTTTACTGAAGCTTTCTTT
CASSSTTGFTEAFF
>TRBV6-5|.|TRBJ2-7|TRBD1
TGTGCCAGCAGTTACGACAGGGACTACGAGCAGTACTTC
CASSYDRDYEQYF